The rows below give T cell receptor beta chains drawn from one sample of a study of T cell repertoires in cytomegalovirus infection. Using its own MiXCR run on the reads, TCRdb lists one record per CDR3 protein. Of about 500,000 distinct CDR3 sequences detected, around 30% appear once; the ten largest clones hold roughly 15%. These receptors lack a known antigen. The sequencing here drew on cultured PBMCs, taken from culture after CMV antigen stimulation. These receptors all come from a human donor in good health (CMV status not recorded). Some clones in this sample may be carry-over from other donors' samples. The CDR3 runs from the conserved cysteine through the conserved F or W. Not every row has a clone size; where given, it reads once, few, many or a size class.

V gene: TRBV4-1; clone size: few; J gene: TRBJ1-1; CDR3 length: 15; CDR3 protein: CASSQEAGGSTEAFF
V gene: TRBV7-6; clone size: few; J gene: TRBJ1-4; CDR3 length: 16; CDR3 protein: CASSLGQGARVEKLFF
V gene: TRBV7-9; clone size: .; J gene: TRBJ2-5; CDR3 length: 15; CDR3 protein: CASSIVGGGLETQYF
V gene: TRBV7-7; clone size: .; J gene: TRBJ2-7; CDR3 length: 13; CDR3 protein: CASSLGLADEQYF
V gene: TRBV7-8; clone size: .; J gene: TRBJ2-6; CDR3 length: 14; CDR3 protein: CASSSRDGANVLTF
V gene: TRBV28; clone size: .; J gene: TRBJ2-7; CDR3 length: 17; CDR3 protein: CASSPGLAGFASYEQYF
V gene: TRBV6-6; clone size: .; J gene: TRBJ2-7; CDR3 length: 15; CDR3 protein: CASSYSPVVSYEQYF
V gene: TRBV12-3/TRBV12-4; clone size: .; J gene: TRBJ1-5; CDR3 length: 12; CDR3 protein: CATQGVGQPQHF
V gene: TRBV7-9; clone size: few; J gene: TRBJ2-6; CDR3 length: 15; CDR3 protein: CASSLVRIQGDVLTF
V gene: TRBV10-3; clone size: .; J gene: TRBJ2-1; CDR3 length: 13; CDR3 protein: CAISEASYNEQFF
V gene: TRBV29-1; clone size: .; J gene: TRBJ1-1; CDR3 length: 14; CDR3 protein: CSGYSRGGATEAFF
V gene: TRBV19; clone size: few; J gene: TRBJ2-3; CDR3 length: 15; CDR3 protein: CASSMWLGGADTQYF
V gene: TRBV7-2; clone size: few; J gene: TRBJ2-3; CDR3 length: 13; CDR3 protein: CASSRQVADTQYF
V gene: TRBV18; clone size: .; J gene: TRBJ1-1; CDR3 length: 15; CDR3 protein: CASSSSRDRGDEAFF
V gene: TRBV12-3/TRBV12-4; clone size: .; J gene: TRBJ2-3; CDR3 length: 14; CDR3 protein: CASSYTGGIDTQYF
V gene: TRBV24-1; clone size: few; J gene: TRBJ2-2; CDR3 length: 16; CDR3 protein: CATSDPPGGDTGELFF
V gene: TRBV4-3; clone size: few; J gene: TRBJ2-2; CDR3 length: 16; CDR3 protein: CASSQEGPRGTGELFF
V gene: TRBV20-1; clone size: .; J gene: TRBJ2-7; CDR3 length: 16; CDR3 protein: CSALARGQLNRDEQYF
V gene: TRBV11-1; clone size: .; J gene: TRBJ1-1; CDR3 length: 16; CDR3 protein: CASSSVGGRINTEAFF
V gene: TRBV7-3; clone size: many; J gene: TRBJ2-1; CDR3 length: 17; CDR3 protein: CASSSRTSGRNANEQFF
V gene: TRBV2; clone size: few; J gene: TRBJ1-1; CDR3 length: 13; CDR3 protein: CASSELVNTEAFF
V gene: TRBV7-2; clone size: many; J gene: TRBJ2-7; CDR3 length: 14; CDR3 protein: CASSPSGTLYEQYF
V gene: TRBV6-5; clone size: .; J gene: TRBJ1-5; CDR3 length: 14; CDR3 protein: CASSYEGGRQPQHF
V gene: TRBV4-2; clone size: few; J gene: TRBJ2-6; CDR3 length: 16; CDR3 protein: CASSQDKGSGANVLTF
V gene: TRBV12-3/TRBV12-4; clone size: .; J gene: TRBJ1-2; CDR3 length: 13; CDR3 protein: CASSSQGTYGYTF
V gene: TRBV6-2/TRBV6-3; clone size: .; J gene: TRBJ2-3; CDR3 length: 15; CDR3 protein: CASSPYAILTDTQYF
V gene: TRBV7-2; clone size: .; J gene: TRBJ2-2; CDR3 length: 15; CDR3 protein: CASSLGVLGTGELFF
V gene: TRBV12-3/TRBV12-4; clone size: once; J gene: TRBJ2-1; CDR3 length: 12; CDR3 protein: CASTLSRNEQFF
V gene: TRBV27; clone size: .; J gene: TRBJ2-4; CDR3 length: 17; CDR3 protein: CASTLTLRVRAKNIQYF
V gene: TRBV11-2; clone size: .; J gene: TRBJ2-3; CDR3 length: 15; CDR3 protein: CASSPGPEGTDTQYF
V gene: TRBV7-8; clone size: few; J gene: TRBJ2-1; CDR3 length: 15; CDR3 protein: CASSLAVSVGDEQFF
V gene: TRBV10-3; clone size: few; J gene: TRBJ2-1; CDR3 length: 17; CDR3 protein: CAIRGLAGGGLYNEQFF
V gene: TRBV6-2/TRBV6-3; clone size: few; J gene: TRBJ2-1; CDR3 length: 15; CDR3 protein: CASSYEDRGLGEQFF
V gene: TRBV5-4; clone size: .; J gene: TRBJ1-4; CDR3 length: 17; CDR3 protein: CASSLAPTGATNEKLFF
V gene: TRBV6-1; clone size: .; J gene: TRBJ2-2; CDR3 length: 18; CDR3 protein: CASTKMGLAGVGTGELFF
V gene: TRBV27; clone size: once; J gene: TRBJ2-5; CDR3 length: 15; CDR3 protein: CASSLRAGRPETQYF
V gene: TRBV5-3; clone size: .; J gene: TRBJ2-2; CDR3 length: 14; CDR3 protein: CASLGVFGTGELFF